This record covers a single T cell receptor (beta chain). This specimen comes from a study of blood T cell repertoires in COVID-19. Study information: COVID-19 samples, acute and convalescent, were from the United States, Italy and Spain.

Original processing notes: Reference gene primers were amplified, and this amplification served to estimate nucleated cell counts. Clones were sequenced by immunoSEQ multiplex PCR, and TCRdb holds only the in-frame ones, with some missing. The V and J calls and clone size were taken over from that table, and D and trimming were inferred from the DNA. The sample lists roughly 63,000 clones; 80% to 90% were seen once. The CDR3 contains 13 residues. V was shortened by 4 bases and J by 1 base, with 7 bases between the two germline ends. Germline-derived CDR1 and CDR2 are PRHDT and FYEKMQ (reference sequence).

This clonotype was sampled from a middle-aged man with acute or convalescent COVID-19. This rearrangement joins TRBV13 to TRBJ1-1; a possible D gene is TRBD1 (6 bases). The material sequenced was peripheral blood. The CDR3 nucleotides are TGTGCCAGCAGCTGGGGACAGAACACTGAAGCTTTCTTT. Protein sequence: CASSWGQNTEAFF.